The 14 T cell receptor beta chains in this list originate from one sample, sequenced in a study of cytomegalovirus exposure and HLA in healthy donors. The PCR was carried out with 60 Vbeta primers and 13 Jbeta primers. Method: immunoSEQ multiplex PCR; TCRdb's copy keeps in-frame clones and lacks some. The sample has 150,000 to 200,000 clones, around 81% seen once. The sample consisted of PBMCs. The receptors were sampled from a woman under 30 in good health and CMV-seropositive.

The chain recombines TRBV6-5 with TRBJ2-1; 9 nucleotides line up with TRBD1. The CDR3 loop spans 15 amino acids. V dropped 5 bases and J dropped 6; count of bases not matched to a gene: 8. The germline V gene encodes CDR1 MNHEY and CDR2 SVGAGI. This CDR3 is CASSRTGQGRNEQFF. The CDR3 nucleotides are TGTGCCAGCAGTCGAACAGGACAGGGGCGCAATGAGCAGTTCTTC.

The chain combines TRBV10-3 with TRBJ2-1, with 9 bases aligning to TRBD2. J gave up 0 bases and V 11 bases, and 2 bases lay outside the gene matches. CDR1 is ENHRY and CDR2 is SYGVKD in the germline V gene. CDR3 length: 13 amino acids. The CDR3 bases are TGTGCCGTGCGGGGGGGCTCCTACAATGAGCAGTTCTTC. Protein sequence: CAVRGGSYNEQFF.

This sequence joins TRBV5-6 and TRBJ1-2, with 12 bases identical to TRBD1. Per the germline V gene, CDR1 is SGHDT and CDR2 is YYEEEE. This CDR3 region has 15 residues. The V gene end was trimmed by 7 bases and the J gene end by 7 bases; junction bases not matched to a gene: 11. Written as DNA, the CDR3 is TGTGCCAGCGCTAGGGGGACAGGGGGCAGTAGTGGCTACACCTTC. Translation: CASARGTGGSSGYTF.

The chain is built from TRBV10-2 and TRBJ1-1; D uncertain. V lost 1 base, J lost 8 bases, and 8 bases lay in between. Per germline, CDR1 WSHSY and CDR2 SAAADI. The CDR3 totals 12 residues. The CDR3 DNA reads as TGCGCCAGCAGTGAGTTACCCCGGGAAGCTTTCTTT. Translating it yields CASSELPREAFF.

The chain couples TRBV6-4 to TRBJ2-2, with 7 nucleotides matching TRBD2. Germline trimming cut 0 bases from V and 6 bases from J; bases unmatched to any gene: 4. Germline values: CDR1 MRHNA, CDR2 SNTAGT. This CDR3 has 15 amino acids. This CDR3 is CASSDSHLAAGELFF. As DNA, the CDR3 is TGTGCCAGCAGTGACTCCCACCTAGCGGCCGGGGAGCTGTTTTTT.

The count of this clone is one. This CDR3 is CASSIAFQGYGYTF. For the CDR3, the DNA is TGTGCCAGTAGTATAGCGTTTCAGGGCTATGGCTACACCTTC. This rearrangement joins TRBV19 to TRBJ1-2; tentative D call: TRBD1 (5 bases). Trimming pared 1 base from V and 4 bases from J, leaving 10 bases between. In germline, CDR1 is LNHDA, CDR2 SQIVND (reference sequence). This CDR3 is 14 amino acids long. Looking up the rest from reference TRBV19 and TRBJ1-2 gives the full variable domain: DGGITQSPKYLFRKEGQNVTLSCEQNLNHDAMYWYRQDPGQGLRLIYYSQIVNDFQKGDIAEGYSVSREKKESFPLTVTSAQKNPTAFYLCASSIAFQGYGYTFGSGTRLTVV.

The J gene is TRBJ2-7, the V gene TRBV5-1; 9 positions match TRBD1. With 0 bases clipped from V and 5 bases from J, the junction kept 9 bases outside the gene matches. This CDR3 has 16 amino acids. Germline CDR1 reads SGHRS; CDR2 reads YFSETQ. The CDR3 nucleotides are TGCGCCAGCAGCTTGGGGGGCGGGACAGGGTTGGACGAGCAGTACTTC. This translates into CASSLGGGTGLDEQYF.

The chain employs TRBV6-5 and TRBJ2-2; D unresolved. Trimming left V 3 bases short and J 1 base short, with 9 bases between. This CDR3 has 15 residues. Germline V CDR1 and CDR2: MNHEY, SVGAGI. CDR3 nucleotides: TGTGCCAGCAGTTATTATTACGGGAACACCGGGGAGCTGTTTTTT. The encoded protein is CASSYYYGNTGELFF.

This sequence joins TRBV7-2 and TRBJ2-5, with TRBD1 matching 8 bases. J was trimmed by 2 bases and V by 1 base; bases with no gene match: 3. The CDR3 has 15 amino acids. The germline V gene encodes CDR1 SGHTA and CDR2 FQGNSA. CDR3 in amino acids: CASSLDRGTQETQYF. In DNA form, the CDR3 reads TGTGCCAGCAGCTTAGACAGGGGGACACAAGAGACCCAGTACTTC.

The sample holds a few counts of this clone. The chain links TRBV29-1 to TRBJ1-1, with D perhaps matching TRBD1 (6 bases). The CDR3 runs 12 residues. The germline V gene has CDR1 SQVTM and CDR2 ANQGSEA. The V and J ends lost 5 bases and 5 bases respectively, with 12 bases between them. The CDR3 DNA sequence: TGCAGCGTTAGAAAGGGGGGGACTGAAGCTTTCTTT. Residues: CSVRKGGTEAFF. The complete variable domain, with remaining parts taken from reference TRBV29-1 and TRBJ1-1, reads SAVISQKPSRDICQRGTSLTIQCQVDSQVTMMFWYRQQPGQSLTLIATANQGSEATYESGFVIDKFPISRPNLTFSTLTVSNMSPEDSSIYLCSVRKGGTEAFFGQGTRLTVV.

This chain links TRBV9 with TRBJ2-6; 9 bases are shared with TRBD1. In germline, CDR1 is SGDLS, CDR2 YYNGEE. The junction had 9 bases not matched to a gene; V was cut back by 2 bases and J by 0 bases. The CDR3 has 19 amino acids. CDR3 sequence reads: CASSVAPGQGVSGANVLTF. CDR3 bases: TGTGCCAGCAGCGTGGCGCCGGGACAGGGAGTCTCTGGGGCCAACGTCCTGACTTTC. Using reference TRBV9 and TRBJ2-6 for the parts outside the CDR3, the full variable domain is DSGVTQTPKHLITATGQRVTLRCSPRSGDLSVYWYQQSLDQGLQFLIQYYNGEERAKGNILERFSAQQFPDLHSELNLSSLELGDSALYFCASSVAPGQGVSGANVLTFGAGSRLTVL.

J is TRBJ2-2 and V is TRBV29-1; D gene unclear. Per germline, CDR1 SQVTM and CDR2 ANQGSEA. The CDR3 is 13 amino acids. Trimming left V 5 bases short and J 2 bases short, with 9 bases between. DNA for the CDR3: TGCAGCGTTTTGGTAGCCAACACCGGGGAGCTGTTTTTT. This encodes CSVLVANTGELFF.

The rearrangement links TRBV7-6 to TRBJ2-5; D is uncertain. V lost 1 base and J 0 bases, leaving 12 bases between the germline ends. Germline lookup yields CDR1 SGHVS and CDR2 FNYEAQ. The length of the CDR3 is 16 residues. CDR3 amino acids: CASSLGPGGYQETQYF. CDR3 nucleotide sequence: TGTGCCAGCAGCTTAGGCCCGGGTGGCTACCAAGAGACCCAGTACTTC.

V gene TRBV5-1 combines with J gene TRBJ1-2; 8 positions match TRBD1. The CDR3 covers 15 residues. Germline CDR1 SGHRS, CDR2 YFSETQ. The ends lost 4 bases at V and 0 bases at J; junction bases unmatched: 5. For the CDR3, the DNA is TGCGCCAGCAGCATGAGACAGGGGACTAACTATGGCTACACCTTC. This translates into CASSMRQGTNYGYTF.